One T cell receptor (beta chain) is described in this entry. Its antigen is as yet unknown. Healthy Russian Caucasian donors spanned ages about 6 to 100 years. This sample was taken from a study of blood T cells in healthy people across ages. General study points: Per million T cells, TCR beta diversity dropped about linearly as age rose.

After removal of 6 bases from V and 1 base from J, the junction contained 10 bases not matched to a gene. The CDR3 sequence is 18 residues long. Per the germline V gene, CDR1 is ENHRY and CDR2 is SYGVKD. The authors ran a second PCR of roughly 6 to 11 cycles using a sample-barcoded 5' primer and a J-beta primer mix. Via MiXCR, TCRdb re-called the 5' RACE reads, giving one row per CDR3 protein. This table holds 550,000 to 800,000 distinct CDR3 sequences, under 25% found once. This clonotype originated in a man aged 65 to 85 in good health. The sequenced sample was blood. This chain links TRBV10-3 with TRBJ2-5; 14 nucleotides match TRBD2. The DNA for the CDR3 is TGTGCCATCAGCGCCGGGACTAGCGGGAGAGGGGTCCAAGAGACCCAGTACTTC. Its protein is CAISAGTSGRGVQETQYF.